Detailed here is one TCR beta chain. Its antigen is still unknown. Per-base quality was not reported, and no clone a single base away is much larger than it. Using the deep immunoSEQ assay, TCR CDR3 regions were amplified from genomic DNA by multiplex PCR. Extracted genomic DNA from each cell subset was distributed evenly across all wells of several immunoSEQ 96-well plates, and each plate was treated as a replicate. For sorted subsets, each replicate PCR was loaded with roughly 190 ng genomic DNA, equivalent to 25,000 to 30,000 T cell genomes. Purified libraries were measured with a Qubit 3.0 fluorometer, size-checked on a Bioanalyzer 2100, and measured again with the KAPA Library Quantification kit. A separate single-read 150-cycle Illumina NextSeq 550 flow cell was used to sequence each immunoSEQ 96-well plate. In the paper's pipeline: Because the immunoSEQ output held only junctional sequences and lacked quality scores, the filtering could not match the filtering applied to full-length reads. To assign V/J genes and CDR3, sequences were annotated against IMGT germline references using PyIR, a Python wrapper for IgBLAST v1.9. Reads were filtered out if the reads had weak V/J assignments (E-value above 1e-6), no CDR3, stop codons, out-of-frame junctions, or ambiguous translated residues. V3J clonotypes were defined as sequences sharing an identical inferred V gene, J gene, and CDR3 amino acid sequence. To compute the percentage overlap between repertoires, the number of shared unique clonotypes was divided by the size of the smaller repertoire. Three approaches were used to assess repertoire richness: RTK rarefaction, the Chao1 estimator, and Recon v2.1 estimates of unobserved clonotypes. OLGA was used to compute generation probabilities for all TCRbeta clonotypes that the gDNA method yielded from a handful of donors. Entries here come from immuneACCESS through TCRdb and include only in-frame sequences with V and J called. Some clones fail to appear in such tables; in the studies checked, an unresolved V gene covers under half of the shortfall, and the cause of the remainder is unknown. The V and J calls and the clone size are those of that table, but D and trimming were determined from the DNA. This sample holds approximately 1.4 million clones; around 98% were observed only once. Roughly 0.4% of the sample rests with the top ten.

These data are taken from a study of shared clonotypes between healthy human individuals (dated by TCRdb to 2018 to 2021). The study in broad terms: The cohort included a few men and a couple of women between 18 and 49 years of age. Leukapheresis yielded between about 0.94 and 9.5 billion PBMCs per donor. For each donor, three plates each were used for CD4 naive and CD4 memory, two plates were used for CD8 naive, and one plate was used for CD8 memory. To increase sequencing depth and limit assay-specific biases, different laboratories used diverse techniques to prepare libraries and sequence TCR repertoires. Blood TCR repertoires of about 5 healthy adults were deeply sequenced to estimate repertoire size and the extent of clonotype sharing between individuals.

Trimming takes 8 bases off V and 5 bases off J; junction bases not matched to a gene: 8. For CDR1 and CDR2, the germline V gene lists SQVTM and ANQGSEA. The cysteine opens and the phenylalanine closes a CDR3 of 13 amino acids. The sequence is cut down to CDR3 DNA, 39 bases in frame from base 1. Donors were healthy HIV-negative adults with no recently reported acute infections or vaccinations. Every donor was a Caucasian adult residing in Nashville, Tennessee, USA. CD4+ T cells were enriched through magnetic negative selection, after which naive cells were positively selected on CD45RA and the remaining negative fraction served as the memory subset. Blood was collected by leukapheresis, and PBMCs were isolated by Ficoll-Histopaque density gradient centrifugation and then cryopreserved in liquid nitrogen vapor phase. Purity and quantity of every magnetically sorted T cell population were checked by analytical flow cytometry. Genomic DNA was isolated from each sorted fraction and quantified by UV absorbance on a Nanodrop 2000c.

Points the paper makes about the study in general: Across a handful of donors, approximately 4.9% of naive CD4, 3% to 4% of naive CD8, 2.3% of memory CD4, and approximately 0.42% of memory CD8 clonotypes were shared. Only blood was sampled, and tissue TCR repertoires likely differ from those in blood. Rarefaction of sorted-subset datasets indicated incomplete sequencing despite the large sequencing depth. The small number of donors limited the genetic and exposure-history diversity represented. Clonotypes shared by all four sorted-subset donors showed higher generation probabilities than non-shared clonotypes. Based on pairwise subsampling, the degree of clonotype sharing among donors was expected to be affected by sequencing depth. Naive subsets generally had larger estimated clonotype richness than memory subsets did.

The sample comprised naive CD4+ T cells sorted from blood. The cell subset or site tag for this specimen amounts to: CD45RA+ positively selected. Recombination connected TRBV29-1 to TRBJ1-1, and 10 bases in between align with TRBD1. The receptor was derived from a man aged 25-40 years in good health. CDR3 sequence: CSSRTGGTTEAFF. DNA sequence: TGCAGCTCGCGGACAGGGGGTACAACTGAAGCTTTCTTT.